This passage covers 18 T cell receptor beta chains from one sample sequenced in a study of control samples from healthy donors and cancer patients (dated by TCRdb to about 2020). The library came from the immunoSEQ multiplex PCR assay. In TCRdb, the immuneACCESS table is reduced to in-frame sequences with V and J assigned. These tables do not hold every clone; where another copy was compared, an unresolved V gene accounts for under half, and the others remain unexplained. The sample table records 110,000 or so clones; roughly 85% of these occur just once. Jointly, the top ten make up roughly 13% of the sample. Sequencing was carried out using blood. These TCRs come from a woman aged 50 to 60 in good health.

A note on this clone: The junction differs from germline at one of its ends, possibly a read error. This chain joins TRBV5-1 and TRBJ2-5, with TRBD2 matching 9 bases. In germline, CDR1 is SGHRS, CDR2 YFSETQ. The length of the CDR3 is 17 residues. CDR3 nucleotides: TGCGCCGGCAGCTTGGTTTTCGGCGGGGGGGACCAAGAGACCCAGTACTTC. Amino acids: CAGSLVFGGGDQETQYF.

J is TRBJ1-1 and V is TRBV11-2; D unclear. In germline, CDR1 is SGHAT, CDR2 FQNNGV. This CDR3 has 14 amino acids. The germline V and J ends were trimmed by 1 base and 1 base, with 7 bases remaining between them. The CDR3 sequence is CASSLGAGNTEAFF. CDR3 coding DNA: TGTGCCAGCAGCTTAGGGGCGGGGAACACTGAAGCTTTCTTT.

The sample holds a few counts of this clone. The chain joins TRBV4-1 to TRBJ2-3; D unresolved. Trimming pared 4 bases from V and 0 bases from J, leaving 8 bases between. The CDR3 has 14 residues. CDR1 and CDR2 from the germline V gene are MGHRA and YSYEKL. CDR3 in DNA: TGCGCCAGCAGCCCCGCGCCAAGCACAGATACGCAGTATTTT. This gives the protein CASSPAPSTDTQYF.

The rearrangement uses TRBV7-2 and TRBJ2-5, with 12 positions matching TRBD2. The trim removed 3 bases at V and 1 base at J, leaving 3 bases unmatched. CDR3 length: 16 residues. Germline V lookup: CDR1 SGHTA, CDR2 FQGNSA. In DNA, the CDR3 is TGTGCCAGCAGCTTGCGACTAGCGGGGGCCCAAGAGACCCAGTACTTC. It yields the protein CASSLRLAGAQETQYF.

The J gene is TRBJ2-5, the V gene TRBV5-1; 7 positions agree with TRBD2. This CDR3 has 14 amino acids. Per the germline V gene, CDR1 is SGHRS and CDR2 is YFSETQ. V shed 4 bases, J shed 4 bases, and the junction held 7 bases outside the gene matches. CDR3 coding DNA: TGCGCCAGCAGCGTGGGGACTAACCCAGAGACCCAGTACTTC. Its translation: CASSVGTNPETQYF.

The chain recombines TRBV14 with TRBJ1-6; the match to TRBD1 covers 9 bases. The J segment lost 7 bases and the V segment lost 4 bases, leaving 5 bases of the junction unmatched. The germline CDR1 and CDR2 sequences are SGHDN and FVKESK. The CDR3 covers 15 residues. The CDR3 DNA sequence: TGTGCCAGCAGCCGGACAGGGGTTCTAAATTCACCCCTCCACTTT. Amino acids: CASSRTGVLNSPLHF.

This clone was seen just once. The chain couples TRBV5-4 to TRBJ2-7; 10 bases map to TRBD2. CDR1 SGHNT and CDR2 YYREEE come from the germline V gene (reference sequence). This CDR3 is 14 amino acids long. V lost 4 bases, J lost 3 bases, and 4 bases stayed unmatched. The CDR3 sequence is CASSRRLAGYEQYF. The CDR3 DNA sequence: TGTGCCAGCAGCCGCAGACTAGCGGGCTACGAGCAGTACTTC.

The genes are TRBV24-1 and TRBJ2-1; D gene unclear. Trimming took off 3 bases at V and 3 bases at J, with 8 bases between the two ends. This CDR3 comprises 14 residues. Germline V lookup: CDR1 KGHDR, CDR2 SFDVKD. CDR3 residues: CATSDGVNYNEQFF. The CDR3 DNA is TGTGCCACCAGTGATGGGGTGAACTACAATGAGCAGTTCTTC.

The gene calls are TRBV7-2 and TRBJ2-7, with 9 positions matching TRBD2. This CDR3 has 14 amino acids. V shed 6 bases, J shed 2 bases, and the junction held 5 bases outside the gene matches. Germline values: CDR1 SGHTA, CDR2 FQGNSA. CDR3 loop: CASSSRGGAYEQYF. The CDR3, as DNA: TGTGCCAGCAGTTCCCGCGGGGGGGCCTACGAGCAGTACTTC.

The rearrangement links TRBV14 to TRBJ2-5; weak D call: TRBD1 (6 bases). Germline V gene sequence: CDR1 SGHDN, CDR2 FVKESK. The V end was cut by 1 base, the J end by 2 bases, with 11 bases between. This CDR3 has 15 amino acids. The chain's CDR3 is CASSQGTGKQETQYF. CDR3 nucleotides: TGTGCCAGCAGCCAAGGTACAGGGAAACAAGAGACCCAGTACTTC.

This clone occurred once. This chain links TRBV5-1 with TRBJ1-5, with D unresolved. CDR1 and CDR2 from the germline V gene are SGHRS and YFSETQ. V dropped 2 bases and J dropped 6 bases, with 9 bases sitting between them. This CDR3 contains 13 residues. The CDR3 loop is CASSFGGGQPQHF. CDR3 coding DNA: TGCGCCAGCAGCTTTGGTGGCGGTCAGCCCCAGCATTTT.

This clone was seen a few times. CDR3 nucleotide sequence: TGTGCCAGCAGCGTAAGGGGGGAGGGAATAAACACTGAAGCTTTCTTT. Residues: CASSVRGEGINTEAFF. The chain couples TRBV9 to TRBJ1-1; D is perhaps TRBD1 (6 bases). Deletions cut 1 base from V and 2 bases from J, with 15 bases between. The germline CDR1 and CDR2 sequences are SGDLS and YYNGEE. There are 16 residues in the CDR3.

The rearrangement uses TRBV4-2 and TRBJ2-3; 9 nucleotides line up with TRBD1. V lost 3 bases, J lost 1 base, and 11 bases stayed unmatched. CDR1 and CDR2 (germline): LGHNA, YNFKEQ. The CDR3 totals 18 residues. In nucleotides, the CDR3 is TGTGCCAGCAGCCATGACCTCGGGACAGGGAAGGGCACAGATACGCAGTATTTT. As protein: CASSHDLGTGKGTDTQYF.

The CDR3 spells CASSSSQGNTIYF. CDR3 DNA sequence: TGTGCCAGCAGTTCTTCTCAAGGAAACACCATATATTTT. The chain couples TRBV2 to TRBJ1-3; D uncertain. CDR1 SNHLY and CDR2 FYNNEI come from the germline V gene. Trimming pared 5 bases from V and 4 bases from J, leaving 9 bases between. The CDR3 extends over 13 amino acids.

This clone has more than one count but fewer than ten. V gene TRBV28 combines with J gene TRBJ1-5; D is undetermined. The CDR3 runs to 13 residues. The V end was cut by 11 bases, the J end by 0 bases, with 11 bases between. Germline CDR1 reads MDHEN; CDR2 reads SYDVKM. This CDR3 reads CAGQRLSNQPQHF. CDR3 in DNA: TGTGCCGGGCAGAGGCTTAGCAATCAGCCCCAGCATTTT.

The chain employs TRBV2 and TRBJ2-5; D remains unclear. This CDR3 has 10 amino acids. Germline values: CDR1 SNHLY, CDR2 FYNNEI. V lost 6 bases and J lost 2, with 1 base in between. Written as DNA, the CDR3 is TGTGCCAGCAGACAAGAGACCCAGTACTTC. The encoded protein is CASRQETQYF. Together with reference TRBV2 and TRBJ2-5, the CDR3 gives the full variable domain: EPEVTQTPSHQVTQMGQEVILRCVPISNHLYFYWYRQILGQKVEFLVSFYNNEISEKSEIFDDQFSVERPDGSNFTLKIRSTKLEDSAMYFCASRQETQYFGPGTRLLVL.

The chain links TRBV4-2 to TRBJ1-6; 12 bases fit TRBD1. The CDR3 has 21 amino acids. Trimming cost V 4 bases and J 0 bases; bases outside gene matches: 13. CDR1 and CDR2 (germline): LGHNA, YNFKEQ. The DNA of the CDR3 is TGTGCCAGCAGCCTCACCCCCGCCGGGACAGGGGGCGCCTCCTATAATTCACCCCTCCACTTT. It codes for CASSLTPAGTGGASYNSPLHF.

The J gene is TRBJ1-5, the V gene TRBV15; TRBD1 aligns across 11 bases. This CDR3 contains 15 residues. V lost 8 bases to trimming and J lost 0 bases; unmatched junction nucleotides: 3. CDR1 and CDR2 from the germline V gene are LNHNV and YYDKDF (reference sequence). In nucleotides, the CDR3 is TGTGCCACCGGACAGGGGGCGGGTAGCAATCAGCCCCAGCATTTT. It encodes CATGQGAGSNQPQHF.